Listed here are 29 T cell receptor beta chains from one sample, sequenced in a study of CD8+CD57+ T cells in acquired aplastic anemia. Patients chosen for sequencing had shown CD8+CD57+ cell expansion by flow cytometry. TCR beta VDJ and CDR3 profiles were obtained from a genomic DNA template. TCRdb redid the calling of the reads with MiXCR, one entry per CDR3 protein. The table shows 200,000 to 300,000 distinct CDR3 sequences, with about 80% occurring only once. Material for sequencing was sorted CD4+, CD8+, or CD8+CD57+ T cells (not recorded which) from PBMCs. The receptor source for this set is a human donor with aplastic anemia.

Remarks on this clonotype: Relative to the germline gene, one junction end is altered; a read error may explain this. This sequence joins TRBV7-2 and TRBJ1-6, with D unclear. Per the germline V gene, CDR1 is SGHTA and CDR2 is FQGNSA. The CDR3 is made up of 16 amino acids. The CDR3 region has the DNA TGTGCCAGCAGCCTAGCGGGCGTAGCCAATGAGCAGCTCCTCCACTTT. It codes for CASSLAGVANEQLLHF.

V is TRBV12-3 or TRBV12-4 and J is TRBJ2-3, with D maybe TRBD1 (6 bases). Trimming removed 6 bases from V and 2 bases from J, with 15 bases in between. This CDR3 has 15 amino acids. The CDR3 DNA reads TGTGCCAGCAGGCCCGACAGGCCGACCACAGATACGCAGTATTTT. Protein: CASRPDRPTTDTQYF.

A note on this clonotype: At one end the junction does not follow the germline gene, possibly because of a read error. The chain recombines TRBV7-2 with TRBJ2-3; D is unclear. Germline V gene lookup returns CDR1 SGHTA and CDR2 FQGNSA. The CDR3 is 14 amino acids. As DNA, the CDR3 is TGTGCCGGCAGCTTGGCGAGAGAGACCGAGAACCACGGGTTT. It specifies CAGSLARETENHGF.

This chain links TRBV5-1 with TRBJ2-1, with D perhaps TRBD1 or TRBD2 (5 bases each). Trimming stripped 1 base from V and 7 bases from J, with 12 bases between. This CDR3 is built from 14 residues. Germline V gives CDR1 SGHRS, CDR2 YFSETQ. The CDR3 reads CASSLMTERNEQFF. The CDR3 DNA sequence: TGCGCCAGCAGCTTGATGACAGAGCGGAATGAGCAGTTCTTC.

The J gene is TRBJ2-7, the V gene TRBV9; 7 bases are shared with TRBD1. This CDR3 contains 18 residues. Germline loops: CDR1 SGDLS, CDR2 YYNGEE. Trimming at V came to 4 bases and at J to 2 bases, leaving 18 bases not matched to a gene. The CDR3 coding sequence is TGTGCCAGCAGCTCTCATCAGGACGGGACAGCCCTTACCTACGAGCAGTACGTC. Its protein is CASSSHQDGTALTYEQYV.

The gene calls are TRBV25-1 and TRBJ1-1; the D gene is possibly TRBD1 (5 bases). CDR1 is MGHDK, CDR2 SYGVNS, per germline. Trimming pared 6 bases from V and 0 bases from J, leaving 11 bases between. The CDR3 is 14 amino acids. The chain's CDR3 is CASRGRAMNTEAFF. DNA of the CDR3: TGTGCCAGCAGGGGCAGGGCCATGAACACTGAAGCTTTCTTT.

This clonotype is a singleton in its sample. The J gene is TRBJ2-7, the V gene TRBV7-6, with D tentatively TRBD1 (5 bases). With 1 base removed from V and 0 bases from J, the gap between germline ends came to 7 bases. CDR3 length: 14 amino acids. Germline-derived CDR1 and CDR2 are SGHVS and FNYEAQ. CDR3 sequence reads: CASSLGGASYEQYF. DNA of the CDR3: TGTGCCAGCAGCTTAGGGGGCGCCTCCTACGAGCAGTACTTC. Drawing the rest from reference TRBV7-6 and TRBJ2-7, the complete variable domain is GAGVSQSPRYKVTKRGQDVALRCDPISGHVSLYWYRQALGQGPEFLTYFNYEAQQDKSGLPNDRFSAERPEGSISTLTIQRTEQRDSAMYRCASSLGGASYEQYFGPGTRLTVT.

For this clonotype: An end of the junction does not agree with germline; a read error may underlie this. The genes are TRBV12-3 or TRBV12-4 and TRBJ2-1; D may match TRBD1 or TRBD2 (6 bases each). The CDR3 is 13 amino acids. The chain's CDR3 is CASRQGLAESLAF. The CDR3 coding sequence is TGTGCCAGCAGACAGGGACTCGCGGAAAGTCTAGCCTTC.

CDR3 DNA sequence: TGTGCCAGCAGTGTTGAGACAAAAGAGACCCAGTACTTC. It translates to CASSVETKETQYF. The chain employs TRBV7-6 and TRBJ2-5, with D unclear. V lost 6 bases to trimming and J lost 3 bases, with 11 bases between them. The CDR3 sequence is 13 residues long. Per germline, CDR1 SGHVS and CDR2 FNYEAQ. Full variable domain (remainder filled in from reference TRBV7-6 and TRBJ2-5): GAGVSQSPRYKVTKRGQDVALRCDPISGHVSLYWYRQALGQGPEFLTYFNYEAQQDKSGLPNDRFSAERPEGSISTLTIQRTEQRDSAMYRCASSVETKETQYFGPGTRLLVL.

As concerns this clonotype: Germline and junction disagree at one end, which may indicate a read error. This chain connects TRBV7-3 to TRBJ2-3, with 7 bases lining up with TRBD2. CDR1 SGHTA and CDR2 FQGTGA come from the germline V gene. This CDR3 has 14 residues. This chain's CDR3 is CASSSGGSRGETQF. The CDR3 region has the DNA TGTGCCAGCAGTTCTGGCGGGAGTCGGGGAGAGACGCAGTTT.

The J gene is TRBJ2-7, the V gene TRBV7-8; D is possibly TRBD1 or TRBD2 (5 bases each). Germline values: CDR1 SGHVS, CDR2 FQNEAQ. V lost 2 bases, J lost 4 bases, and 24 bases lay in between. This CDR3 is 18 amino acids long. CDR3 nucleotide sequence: TGTGCCAGCAGCTTACAGGGAGATCCGGATGCGCAGTATTACGAGCAGTACGTC. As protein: CASSLQGDPDAQYYEQYV.

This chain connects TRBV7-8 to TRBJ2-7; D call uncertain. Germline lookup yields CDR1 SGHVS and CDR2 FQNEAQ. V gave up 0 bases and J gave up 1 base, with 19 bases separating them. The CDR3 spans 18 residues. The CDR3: CASSLAPGPAALSYEQYV. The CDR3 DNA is TGTGCCAGCAGCTTAGCGCCAGGTCCCGCTGCCCTTTCCTACGAGCAGTACGTC.

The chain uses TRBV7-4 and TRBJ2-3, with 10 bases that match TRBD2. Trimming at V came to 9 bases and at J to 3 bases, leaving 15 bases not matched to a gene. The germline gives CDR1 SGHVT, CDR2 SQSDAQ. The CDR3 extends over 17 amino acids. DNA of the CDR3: TGTGCCAGTAGTATCCCCGGGCTAGCGGGAGAGACAGATACGCAGTATTTT. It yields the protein CASSIPGLAGETDTQYF.

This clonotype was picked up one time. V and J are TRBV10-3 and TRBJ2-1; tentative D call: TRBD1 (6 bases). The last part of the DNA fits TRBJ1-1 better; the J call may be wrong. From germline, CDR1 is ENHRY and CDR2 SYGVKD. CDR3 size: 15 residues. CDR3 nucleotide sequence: TGTGCCATCAGCGCACTTGGGAGGGGGTACACTGAAGCTTTCTTT. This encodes CAISALGRGYTEAFF.

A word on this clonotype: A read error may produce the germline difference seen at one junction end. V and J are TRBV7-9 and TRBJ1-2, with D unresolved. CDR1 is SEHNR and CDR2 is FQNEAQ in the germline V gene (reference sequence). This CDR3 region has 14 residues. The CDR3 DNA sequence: TGTGCCAGCAGCTCGACACGGCGTGAATCTGGCTTTACATTC. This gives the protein CASSSTRRESGFTF.

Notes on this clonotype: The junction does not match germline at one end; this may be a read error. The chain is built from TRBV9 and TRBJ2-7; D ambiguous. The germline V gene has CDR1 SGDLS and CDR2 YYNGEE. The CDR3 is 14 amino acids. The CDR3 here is CASSPWVIGAEEYF. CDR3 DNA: TGTGCCAGCAGCCCCTGGGTTATTGGTGCCGAGGAGTACTTC.

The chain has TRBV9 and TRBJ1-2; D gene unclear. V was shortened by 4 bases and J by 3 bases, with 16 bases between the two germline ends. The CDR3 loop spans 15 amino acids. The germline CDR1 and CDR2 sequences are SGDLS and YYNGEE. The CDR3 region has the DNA TGTGCCAGCAGCTTGACCGCGGGCGGCGACTATGGCTACACCTTC. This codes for CASSLTAGGDYGYTF.

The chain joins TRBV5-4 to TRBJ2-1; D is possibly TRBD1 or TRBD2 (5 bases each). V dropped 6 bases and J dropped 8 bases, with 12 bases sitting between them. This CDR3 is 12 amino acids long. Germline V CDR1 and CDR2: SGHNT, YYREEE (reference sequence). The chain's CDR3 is CASTLGRDEQFF. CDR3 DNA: TGTGCCAGCACCCTGGGACGGGATGAGCAGTTCTTC.

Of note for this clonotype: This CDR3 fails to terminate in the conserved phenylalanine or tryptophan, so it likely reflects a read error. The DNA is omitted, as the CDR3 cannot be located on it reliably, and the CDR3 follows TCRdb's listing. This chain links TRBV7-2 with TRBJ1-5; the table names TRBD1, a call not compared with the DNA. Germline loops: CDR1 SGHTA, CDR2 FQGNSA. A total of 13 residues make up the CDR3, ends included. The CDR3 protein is CASSLALTGHTEA.

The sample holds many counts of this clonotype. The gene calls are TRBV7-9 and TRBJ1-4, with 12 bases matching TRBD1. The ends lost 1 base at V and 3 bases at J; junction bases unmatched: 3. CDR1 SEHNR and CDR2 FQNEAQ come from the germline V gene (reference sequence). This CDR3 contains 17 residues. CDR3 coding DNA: TGTGCCAGCAGCTTAGAGGGACAGGGGGCGTCTAATGAAAAACTGTTTTTT. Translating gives CASSLEGQGASNEKLFF.

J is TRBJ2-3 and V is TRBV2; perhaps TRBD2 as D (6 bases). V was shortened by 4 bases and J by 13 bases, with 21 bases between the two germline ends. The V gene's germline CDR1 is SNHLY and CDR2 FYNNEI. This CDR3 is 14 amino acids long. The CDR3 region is CASSGAGLPANEYF. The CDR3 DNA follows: TGTGCCAGCAGTGGGGCGGGACTCCCCGCGAATGAGTATTTT.

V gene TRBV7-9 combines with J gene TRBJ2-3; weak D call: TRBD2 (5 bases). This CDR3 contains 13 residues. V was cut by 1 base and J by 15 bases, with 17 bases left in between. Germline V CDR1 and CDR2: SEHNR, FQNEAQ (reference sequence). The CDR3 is CASSLVPGEPYYF. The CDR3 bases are TGTGCCAGCAGCTTAGTACCCGGGGAGCCGTATTATTTT. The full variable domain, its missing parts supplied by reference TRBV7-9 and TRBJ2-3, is DTGVSQNPRHKITKRGQNVTFRCDPISEHNRLYWYRQTLGQGPEFLTYFQNEAQLEKSRLLSDRFSAERPKGSFSTLEIQRTEQGDSAMYLCASSLVPGEPYYFGPGTRLTVL.

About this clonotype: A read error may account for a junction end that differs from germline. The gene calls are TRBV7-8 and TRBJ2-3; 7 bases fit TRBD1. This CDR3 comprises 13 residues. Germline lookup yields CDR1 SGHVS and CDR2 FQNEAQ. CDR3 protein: CASSFGPDGTAHF. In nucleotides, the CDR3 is TGTGCCAGCAGCTTTGGTCCAGACGGGACAGCCCATTTC.

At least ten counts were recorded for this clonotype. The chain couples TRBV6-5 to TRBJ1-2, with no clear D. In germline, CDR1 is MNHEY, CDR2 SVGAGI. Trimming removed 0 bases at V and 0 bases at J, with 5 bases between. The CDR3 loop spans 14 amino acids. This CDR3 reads CASSYSRSNYGYTF. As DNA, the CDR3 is TGTGCCAGCAGTTACTCGAGATCTAACTATGGCTACACCTTC.

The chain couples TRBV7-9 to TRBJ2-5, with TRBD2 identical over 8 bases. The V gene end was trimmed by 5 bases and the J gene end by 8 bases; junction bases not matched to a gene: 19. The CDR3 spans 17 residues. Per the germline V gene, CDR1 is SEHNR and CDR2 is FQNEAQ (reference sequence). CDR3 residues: CASSLHGGARDKDTQYF. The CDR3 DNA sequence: TGTGCCAGCAGCCTACACGGGGGGGCCCGGGACAAGGATACCCAGTACTTC. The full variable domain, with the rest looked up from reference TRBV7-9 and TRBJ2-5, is DTGVSQNPRHKITKRGQNVTFRCDPISEHNRLYWYRQTLGQGPEFLTYFQNEAQLEKSRLLSDRFSAERPKGSFSTLEIQRTEQGDSAMYLCASSLHGGARDKDTQYFGPGTRLLVL.

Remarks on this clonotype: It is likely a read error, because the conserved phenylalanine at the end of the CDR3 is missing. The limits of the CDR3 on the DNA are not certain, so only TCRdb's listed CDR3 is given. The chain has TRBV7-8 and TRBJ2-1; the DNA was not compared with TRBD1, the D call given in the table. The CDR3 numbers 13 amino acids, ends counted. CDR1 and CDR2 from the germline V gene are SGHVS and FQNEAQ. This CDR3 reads CASSLAGVPDTYY.

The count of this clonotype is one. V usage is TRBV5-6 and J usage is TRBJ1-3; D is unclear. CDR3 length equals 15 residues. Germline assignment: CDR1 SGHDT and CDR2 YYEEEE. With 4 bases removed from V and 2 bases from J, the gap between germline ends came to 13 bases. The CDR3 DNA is TGTGCCAGCAGCGTGGAGAGAACAACTGGAAACACCATATATTTT. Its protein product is CASSVERTTGNTIYF. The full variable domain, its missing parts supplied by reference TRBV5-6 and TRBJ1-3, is DAGVTQSPTHLIKTRGQQVTLRCSPKSGHDTVSWYQQALGQGPQFIFQYYEEEERQRGNFPDRFSGHQFPNYSSELNVNALLLGDSALYLCASSVERTTGNTIYFGEGSWLTVV.

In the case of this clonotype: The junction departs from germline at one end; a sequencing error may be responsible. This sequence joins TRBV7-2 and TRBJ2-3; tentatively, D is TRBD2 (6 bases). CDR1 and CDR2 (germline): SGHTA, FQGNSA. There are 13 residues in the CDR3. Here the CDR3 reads CASSFGGGPETQF. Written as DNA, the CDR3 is TGTGCCAGCAGCTTCGGGGGAGGTCCCGAGACGCAGTTT.

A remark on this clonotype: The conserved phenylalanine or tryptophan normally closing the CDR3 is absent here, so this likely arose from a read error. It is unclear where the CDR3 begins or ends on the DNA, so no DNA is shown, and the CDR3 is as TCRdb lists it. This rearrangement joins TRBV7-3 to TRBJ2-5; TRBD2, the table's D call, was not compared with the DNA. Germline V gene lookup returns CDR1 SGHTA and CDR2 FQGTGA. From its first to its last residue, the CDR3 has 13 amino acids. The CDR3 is CASSSGGTWGESQ.